These 16 T cell receptor beta chains came from one sample sequenced in a study of vaccination effects on CD4 cells after COVID-19. The data were produced by immunoSEQ multiplex PCR, yet TCRdb's version contains in-frame clones alone and is incomplete. Here the sample spans about 38,000 clones, about 80% being singletons. Antigen specificity for these receptors is unknown. It was after approximately 10 days of culture that CD4+ T cells were isolated. Specimen: CD4+ T cells from PBMCs cultured without peptide, collected before COVID-19 vaccination. Every receptor here comes from a human donor who received a COVID-19 vaccine.

The sample holds a few counts of this clone. The chain has TRBV7-2 and TRBJ1-6, with D hard to call. Germline lookup yields CDR1 SGHTA and CDR2 FQGNSA. There are 13 residues in the CDR3. V was clipped by 6 bases and J by 11 bases, with 14 bases between them. The CDR3 coding sequence is TGTGCCAGCAGGCAGATGGAGGGCACACCCCTCCACTTT. As protein: CASRQMEGTPLHF.

This chain connects TRBV2 to TRBJ1-2, with D possibly being TRBD1 (6 bases). The CDR3 contains 13 residues. Per germline, CDR1 SNHLY and CDR2 FYNNEI. Trimming stripped 6 bases from V and 5 bases from J, with 13 bases between. CDR3 loop: CASRDDRLYGYTF. CDR3 sequence (DNA): TGTGCCAGCAGGGATGACAGGTTATATGGCTACACCTTC.

This clone appeared a single time. The chain couples TRBV6-1 to TRBJ2-7, with D hard to call. Germline V gene lookup returns CDR1 MNHNS and CDR2 SASEGT. The CDR3 is 18 residues long. Trimming removed 2 bases at V and 5 bases at J, with 25 bases between. The CDR3 nucleotides are TGTGCCAGCAGTGAATGGAGTCGGGTCTTACAGCTACCTGACGAGCAGTACGTC. Its protein product is CASSEWSRVLQLPDEQYV.

This chain connects TRBV12-3 or TRBV12-4 to TRBJ1-1; a possible D gene is TRBD1 (5 bases). The CDR3 totals 13 residues. V lost 5 bases, J lost 0 bases, and 7 bases lay in between. CDR3 loop: CASSQGVNTEAFF. In nucleotides, the CDR3 is TGTGCCAGCAGTCAGGGCGTGAACACTGAAGCTTTCTTT.

The chain uses TRBV10-3 and TRBJ1-3; no firm D call. The germline V and J ends were trimmed by 10 bases and 2 bases, with 9 bases remaining between them. Germline CDR1 reads ENHRY; CDR2 reads SYGVKD. The CDR3 consists of 12 residues. As DNA, the CDR3 is TGTGCCACCGGTAGGGCTGGAAACACCATATATTTT. Translation gives CATGRAGNTIYF.

This rearrangement joins TRBV19 to TRBJ1-4; D possibly corresponds to TRBD1 (6 bases). Germline values: CDR1 LNHDA, CDR2 SQIVND (reference sequence). Trimming took 3 bases from V and 10 from J, leaving 18 bases between them. The CDR3 extends over 15 amino acids. The CDR3 loop reads CASSITGATLRKLFF. CDR3 nucleotides: TGTGCCAGTAGTATTACGGGGGCCACCCTCCGAAAACTGTTTTTT.

This clone was recorded only once. V usage is TRBV5-4 and J usage is TRBJ2-2, with 8 bases that match TRBD2. The germline gives CDR1 SGHNT, CDR2 YYREEE (reference sequence). V gave up 2 bases and J gave up 0 bases; unmatched junction bases: 6. The CDR3 contains 17 residues. The CDR3 loop is CASSFPAGGTNTGELFF. CDR3 bases: TGTGCCAGCAGCTTCCCGGCGGGGGGCACGAACACCGGGGAGCTGTTTTTT.

The V and J genes are TRBV10-1 and TRBJ2-1, with 8 bases fitting TRBD1. V was clipped by 5 bases and J by 10 bases; unmatched bases: 4. Looked up from germline, CDR1 is WNHNN and CDR2 is SYGVQD (reference sequence). There are 12 residues in the CDR3. DNA for the CDR3: TGCGCCAGCAGTTCAGGGGGCATCGAGCAGTTCTTC. Translation: CASSSGGIEQFF.

The chain links TRBV5-4 to TRBJ2-3, with 8 bases fitting TRBD2. This CDR3 is 17 amino acids long. Germline CDR1 reads SGHNT; CDR2 reads YYREEE (reference sequence). Trimming at V came to 4 bases and at J to 7 bases, leaving 17 bases not matched to a gene. The CDR3 sequence is CASSPDRLATSGNTQYF. CDR3 DNA: TGTGCCAGCAGCCCCGATCGACTAGCGACGTCGGGAAATACGCAGTATTTT.

The chain recombines TRBV7-2 with TRBJ1-1; 8 nucleotides line up with TRBD1. Germline V gene sequence: CDR1 SGHTA, CDR2 FQGNSA. V dropped 1 base and J dropped 1; count of bases not matched to a gene: 5. The CDR3 extends over 16 amino acids. CDR3 protein: CASSLVTGGTNTEAFF. In DNA, the CDR3 is TGTGCCAGCAGCTTAGTTACAGGGGGTACGAACACTGAAGCTTTCTTT.

The V and J genes are TRBV19 and TRBJ1-1; TRBD1 agrees at 8 bases. J was trimmed by 6 bases and V by 4 bases; bases with no gene match: 16. Per the germline V gene, CDR1 is LNHDA and CDR2 is SQIVND (reference sequence). The CDR3 loop spans 17 amino acids. The CDR3 DNA follows: TGTGCCAGTAGTAAAAGACAGGGGTGGCAAACAGGTGCTGAAGCTTTCTTT. Protein sequence: CASSKRQGWQTGAEAFF.

The chain joins TRBV28 to TRBJ1-5; D remains unclear. The CDR3 has 15 residues. Germline CDR1 reads MDHEN; CDR2 reads SYDVKM. Trimming left V 7 bases short and J 2 bases short, with 15 bases between. The CDR3 reads CASTLPGSRNQPQHF. The CDR3 DNA reads TGTGCCAGCACCCTCCCGGGGTCGCGCAATCAGCCCCAGCATTTT.

The CDR3 DNA reads as TGTGCCAGCACCCCCCATAGCACAGATACGCAGTATTTT. Amino acid sequence: CASTPHSTDTQYF. The genes are TRBV6-6 and TRBJ2-3; D is undetermined. This CDR3 comprises 13 residues. V gave up 7 bases and J gave up 0 bases, with 8 bases separating them. Looked up from germline, CDR1 is MNHNY and CDR2 is SVGAGI (reference sequence).

The gene calls are TRBV3-1 (or the pseudogene TRBV3-2) and TRBJ2-1; D possibly matches TRBD1 or TRBD2 (6 bases each). From germline, CDR1 is LGHDT and CDR2 YNNKEL (reference sequence). The CDR3 is made up of 16 amino acids. Trimming shortened V by 5 bases and J by 4 bases, and 18 bases separated the two germline ends. The CDR3 DNA reads as TGTGCCAGCAGCAACGCACCGGGGGCGGGGTACAATGAGCAGTTCTTC. Amino acid sequence: CASSNAPGAGYNEQFF.

This clone was picked up one time. The V gene is TRBV3-1 (or the pseudogene TRBV3-2), the J gene TRBJ2-2, with D uncertain. Germline V gene lookup returns CDR1 LGHDT and CDR2 YNNKEL (reference sequence). The CDR3 extends over 15 amino acids. V was pared by 2 bases and J by 1 base, with 8 bases between. The CDR3 DNA reads TGTGCCAGCAGCCAAATGACTCAGAACACCGGGGAGCTGTTTTTT. Translation gives CASSQMTQNTGELFF.

This chain uses TRBV28 with TRBJ1-3; the D is unclear. This CDR3 comprises 14 residues. Per germline, CDR1 MDHEN and CDR2 SYDVKM. V gave up 2 bases and J gave up 0 bases, with 5 bases separating them. CDR3 sequence (DNA): TGTGCCAGCAGTTTACGGATCTCTGGAAACACCATATATTTT. This encodes CASSLRISGNTIYF.